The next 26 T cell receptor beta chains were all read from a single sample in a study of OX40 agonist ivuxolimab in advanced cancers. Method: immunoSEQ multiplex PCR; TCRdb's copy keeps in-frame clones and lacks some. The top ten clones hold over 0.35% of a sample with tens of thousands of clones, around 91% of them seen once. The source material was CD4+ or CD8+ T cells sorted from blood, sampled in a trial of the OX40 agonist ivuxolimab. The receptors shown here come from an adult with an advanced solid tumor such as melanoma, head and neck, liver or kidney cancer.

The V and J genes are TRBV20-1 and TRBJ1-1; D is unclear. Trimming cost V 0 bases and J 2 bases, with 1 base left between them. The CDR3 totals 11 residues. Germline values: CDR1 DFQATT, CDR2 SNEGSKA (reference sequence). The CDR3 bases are TGCAGTGCTAGAGATAACACTGAAGCTTTCTTT. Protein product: CSARDNTEAFF.

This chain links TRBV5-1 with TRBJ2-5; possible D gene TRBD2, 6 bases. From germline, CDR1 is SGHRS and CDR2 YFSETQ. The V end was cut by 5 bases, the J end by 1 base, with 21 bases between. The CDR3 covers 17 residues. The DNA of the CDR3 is TGCGCCAGCAGGCCCTCGGCGGGAACGGGGTTCCAAGAGACCCAGTACTTC. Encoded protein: CASRPSAGTGFQETQYF.

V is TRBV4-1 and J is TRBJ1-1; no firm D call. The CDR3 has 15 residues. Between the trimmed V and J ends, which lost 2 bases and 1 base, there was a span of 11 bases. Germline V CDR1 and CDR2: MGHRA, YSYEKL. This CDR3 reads CASSQPKVSNTEAFF. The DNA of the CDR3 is TGCGCCAGCAGCCAACCCAAGGTTTCGAACACTGAAGCTTTCTTT.

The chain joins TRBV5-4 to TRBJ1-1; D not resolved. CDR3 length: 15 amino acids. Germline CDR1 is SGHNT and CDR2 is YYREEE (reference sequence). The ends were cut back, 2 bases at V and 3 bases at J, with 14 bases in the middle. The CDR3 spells CASSLAGLGDTEAFF. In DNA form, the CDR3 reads TGTGCCAGCAGCTTAGCCGGGCTGGGAGACACTGAAGCTTTCTTT. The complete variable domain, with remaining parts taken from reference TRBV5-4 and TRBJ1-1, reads ETGVTQSPTHLIKTRGQQVTLRCSSQSGHNTVSWYQQALGQGPQFIFQYYREEENGRGNFPPRFSGLQFPNYSSELNVNALELDDSALYLCASSLAGLGDTEAFFGQGTRLTVV.

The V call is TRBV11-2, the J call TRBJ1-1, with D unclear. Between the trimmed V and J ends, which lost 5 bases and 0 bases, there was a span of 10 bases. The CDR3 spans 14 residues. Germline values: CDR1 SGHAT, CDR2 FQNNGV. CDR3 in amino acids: CASSLGIMNTEAFF. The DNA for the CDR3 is TGTGCCAGCAGCCTAGGGATCATGAACACTGAAGCTTTCTTT.

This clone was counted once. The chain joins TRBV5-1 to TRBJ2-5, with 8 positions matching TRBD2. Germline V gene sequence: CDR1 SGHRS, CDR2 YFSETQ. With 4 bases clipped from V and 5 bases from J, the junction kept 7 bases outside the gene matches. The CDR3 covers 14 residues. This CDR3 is CASSLGRAGETQYF. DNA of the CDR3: TGCGCCAGCAGCCTCGGGAGGGCGGGGGAGACCCAGTACTTC.

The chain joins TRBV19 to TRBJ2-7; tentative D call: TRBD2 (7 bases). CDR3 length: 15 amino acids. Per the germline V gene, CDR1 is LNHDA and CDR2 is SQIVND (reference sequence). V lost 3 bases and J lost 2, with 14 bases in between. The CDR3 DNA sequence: TGTGCCAGTAGTATGTTCGAGGGGGGGACCTACGAGCAGTACTTC. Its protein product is CASSMFEGGTYEQYF.

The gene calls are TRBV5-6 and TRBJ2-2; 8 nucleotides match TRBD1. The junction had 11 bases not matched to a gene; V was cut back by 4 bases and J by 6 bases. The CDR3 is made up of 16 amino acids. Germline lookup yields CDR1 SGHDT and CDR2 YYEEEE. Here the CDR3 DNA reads TGTGCCAGCAGCCGGCGGACAGGGAGGCCTCCCGGGGAGCTGTTTTTT. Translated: CASSRRTGRPPGELFF.

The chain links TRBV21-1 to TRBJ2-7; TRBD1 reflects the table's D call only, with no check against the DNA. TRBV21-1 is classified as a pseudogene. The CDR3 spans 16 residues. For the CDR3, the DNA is TGTGCCAGCAGCAAAGGCGCGGACAGGGGGTCCTACGAGCAGTACTTC. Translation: CASSKGADRGSYEQYF.

The CDR3 DNA reads TGTGCCAGCTCACCGACAGGGCTTAATCAGCCCCAGCATTTT. Protein product: CASSPTGLNQPQHF. The chain links TRBV18 to TRBJ1-5, with 7 nucleotides matching TRBD1. Looked up from germline, CDR1 is KGHSH and CDR2 is LQKENI. With 3 bases clipped from V and 4 bases from J, the junction kept 3 bases outside the gene matches. The CDR3 covers 14 residues.

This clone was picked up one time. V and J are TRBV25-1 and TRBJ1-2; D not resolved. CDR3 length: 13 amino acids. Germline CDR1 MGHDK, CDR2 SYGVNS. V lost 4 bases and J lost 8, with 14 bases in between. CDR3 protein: CASSAPGRLGYTF. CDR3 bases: TGTGCCAGCAGTGCCCCCGGTCGCCTGGGCTACACCTTC.

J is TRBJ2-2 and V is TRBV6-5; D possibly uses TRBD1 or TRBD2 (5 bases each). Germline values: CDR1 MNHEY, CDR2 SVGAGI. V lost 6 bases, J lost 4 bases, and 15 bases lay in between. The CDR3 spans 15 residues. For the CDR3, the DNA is TGTGCCAGCAGGGCCGGGACGGTGGGCACCGGGGAGCTGTTTTTT. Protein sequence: CASRAGTVGTGELFF.

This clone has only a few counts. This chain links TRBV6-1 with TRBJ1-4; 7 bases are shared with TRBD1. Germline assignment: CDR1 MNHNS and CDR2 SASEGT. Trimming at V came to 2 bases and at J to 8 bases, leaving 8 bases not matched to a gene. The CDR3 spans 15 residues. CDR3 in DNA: TGTGCCAGCAGTGAACGGTCAGGGGGGAGCGAAAAACTGTTTTTT. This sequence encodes CASSERSGGSEKLFF.

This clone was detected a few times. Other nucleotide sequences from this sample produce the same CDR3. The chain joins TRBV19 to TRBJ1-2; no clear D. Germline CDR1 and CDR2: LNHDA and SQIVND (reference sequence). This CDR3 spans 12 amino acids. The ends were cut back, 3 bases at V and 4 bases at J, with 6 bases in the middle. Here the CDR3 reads CASSIYGYGYTF. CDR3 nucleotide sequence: TGTGCCAGTAGTATCTACGGCTATGGCTACACCTTC.

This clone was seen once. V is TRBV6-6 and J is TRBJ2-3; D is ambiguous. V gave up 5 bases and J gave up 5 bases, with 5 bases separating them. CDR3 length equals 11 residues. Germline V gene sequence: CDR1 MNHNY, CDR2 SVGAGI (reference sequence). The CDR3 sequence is CASSGEDTQYF. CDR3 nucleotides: TGTGCCAGCAGTGGGGAAGATACGCAGTATTTT.

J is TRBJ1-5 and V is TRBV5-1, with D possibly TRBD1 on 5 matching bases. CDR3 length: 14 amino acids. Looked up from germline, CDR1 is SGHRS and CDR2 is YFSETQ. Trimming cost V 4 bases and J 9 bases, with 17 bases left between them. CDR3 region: CASSQDGTGGPQHF. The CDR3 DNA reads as TGCGCCAGCAGCCAGGACGGGACGGGAGGGCCCCAGCATTTT.

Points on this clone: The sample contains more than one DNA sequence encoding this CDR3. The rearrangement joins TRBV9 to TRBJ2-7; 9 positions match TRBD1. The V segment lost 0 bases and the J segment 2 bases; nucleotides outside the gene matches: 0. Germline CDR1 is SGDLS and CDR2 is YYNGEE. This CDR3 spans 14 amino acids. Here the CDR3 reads CASSVGTGAYEQYF. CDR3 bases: TGTGCCAGCAGCGTAGGGACAGGGGCCTACGAGCAGTACTTC. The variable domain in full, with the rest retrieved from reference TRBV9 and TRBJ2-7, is DSGVTQTPKHLITATGQRVTLRCSPRSGDLSVYWYQQSLDQGLQFLIQYYNGEERAKGNILERFSAQQFPDLHSELNLSSLELGDSALYFCASSVGTGAYEQYFGPGTRLTVT.

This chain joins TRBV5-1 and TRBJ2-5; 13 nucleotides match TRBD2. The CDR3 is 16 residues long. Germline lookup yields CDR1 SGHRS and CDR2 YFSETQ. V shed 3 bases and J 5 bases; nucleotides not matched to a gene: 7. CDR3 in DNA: TGCGCCAGCAGCTGGACTAGCGGGAGCATTGGGGAGACCCAGTACTTC. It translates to CASSWTSGSIGETQYF.

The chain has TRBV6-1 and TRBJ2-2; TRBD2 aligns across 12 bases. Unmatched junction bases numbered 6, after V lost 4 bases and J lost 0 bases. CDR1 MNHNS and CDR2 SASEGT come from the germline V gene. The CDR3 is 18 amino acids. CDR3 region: CASSGRTSGITNTGELFF. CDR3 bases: TGTGCCAGCAGTGGACGGACTAGCGGGATAACGAACACCGGGGAGCTGTTTTTT.

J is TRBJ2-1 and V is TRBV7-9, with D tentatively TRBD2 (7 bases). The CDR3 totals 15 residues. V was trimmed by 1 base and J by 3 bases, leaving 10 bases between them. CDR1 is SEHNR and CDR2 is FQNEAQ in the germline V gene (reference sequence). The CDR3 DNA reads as TGTGCCAGCAGCTTAGATAGGGGGGGCTACAATGAGCAGTTCTTC. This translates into CASSLDRGGYNEQFF.

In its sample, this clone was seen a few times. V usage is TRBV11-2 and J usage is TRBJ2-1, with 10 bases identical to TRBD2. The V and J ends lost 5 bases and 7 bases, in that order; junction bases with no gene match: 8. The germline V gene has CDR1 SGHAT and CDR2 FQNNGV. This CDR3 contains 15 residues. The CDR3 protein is CASSVRLAGVNEQFF. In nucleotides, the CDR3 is TGTGCCAGCAGCGTCAGGCTAGCGGGAGTTAATGAGCAGTTCTTC. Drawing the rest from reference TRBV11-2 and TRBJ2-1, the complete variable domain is EAGVAQSPRYKIIEKRQSVAFWCNPISGHATLYWYQQILGQGPKLLIQFQNNGVVDDSQLPKDRFSAERLKGVDSTLKIQPAKLEDSAVYLCASSVRLAGVNEQFFGPGTRLTVL.

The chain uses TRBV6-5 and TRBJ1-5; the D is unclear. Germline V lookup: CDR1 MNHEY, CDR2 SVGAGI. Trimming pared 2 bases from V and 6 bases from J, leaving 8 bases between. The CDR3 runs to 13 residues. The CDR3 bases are TGTGCCAGCAGTTACGACGGGTCTCAGCCCCAGCATTTT. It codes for CASSYDGSQPQHF.

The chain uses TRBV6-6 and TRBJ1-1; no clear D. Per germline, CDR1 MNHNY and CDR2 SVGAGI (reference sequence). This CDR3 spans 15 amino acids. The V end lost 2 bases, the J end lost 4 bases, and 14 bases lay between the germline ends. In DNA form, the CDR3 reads TGTGCCAGCAGTTACGTTCCCCAATACTCCACTGAAGCTTTCTTT. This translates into CASSYVPQYSTEAFF.

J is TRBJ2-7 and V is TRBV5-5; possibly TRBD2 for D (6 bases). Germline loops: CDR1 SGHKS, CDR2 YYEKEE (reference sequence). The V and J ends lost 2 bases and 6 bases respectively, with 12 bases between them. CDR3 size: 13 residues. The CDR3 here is CASSLRTTVEQYF. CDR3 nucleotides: TGTGCCAGCAGCTTACGGACTACCGTCGAGCAGTACTTC. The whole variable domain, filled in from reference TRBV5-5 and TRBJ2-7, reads DAGVTQSPTHLIKTRGQQVTLRCSPISGHKSVSWYQQVLGQGPQFIFQYYEKEERGRGNFPDRFSARQFPNYSSELNVNALLLGDSALYLCASSLRTTVEQYFGPGTRLTVT.

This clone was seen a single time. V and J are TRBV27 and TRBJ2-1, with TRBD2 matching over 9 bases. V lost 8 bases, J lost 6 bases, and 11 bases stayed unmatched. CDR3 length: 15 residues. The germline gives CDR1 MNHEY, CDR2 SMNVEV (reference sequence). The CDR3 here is CASRYAAGGGNEQFF. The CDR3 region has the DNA TGTGCCAGCCGATACGCGGCGGGAGGGGGCAATGAGCAGTTCTTC.

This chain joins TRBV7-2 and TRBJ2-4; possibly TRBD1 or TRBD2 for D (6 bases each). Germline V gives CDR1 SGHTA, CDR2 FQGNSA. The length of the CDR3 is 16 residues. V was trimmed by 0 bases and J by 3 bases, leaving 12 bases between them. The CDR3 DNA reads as TGTGCCAGCAGCTTAGCGGGGGGCTCCGGCAAAAACATTCAGTACTTC. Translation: CASSLAGGSGKNIQYF.